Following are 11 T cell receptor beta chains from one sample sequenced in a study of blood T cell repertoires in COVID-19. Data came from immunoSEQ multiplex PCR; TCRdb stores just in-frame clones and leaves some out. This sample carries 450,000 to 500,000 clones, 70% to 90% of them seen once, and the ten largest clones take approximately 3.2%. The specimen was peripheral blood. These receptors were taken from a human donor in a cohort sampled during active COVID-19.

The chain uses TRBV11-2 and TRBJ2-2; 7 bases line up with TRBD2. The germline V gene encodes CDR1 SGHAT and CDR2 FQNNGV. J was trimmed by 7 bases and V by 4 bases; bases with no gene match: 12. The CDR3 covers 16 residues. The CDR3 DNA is TGTGCCAGCAGCTACCTCTTCCGGGAGGTGAACGGGGAGCTGTTTTTT. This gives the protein CASSYLFREVNGELFF.

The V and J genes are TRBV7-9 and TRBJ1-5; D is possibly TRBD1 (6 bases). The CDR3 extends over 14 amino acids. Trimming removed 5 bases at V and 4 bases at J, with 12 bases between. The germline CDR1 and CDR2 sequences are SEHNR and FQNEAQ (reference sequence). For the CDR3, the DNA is TGTGCCAGCAGCCTAGAGACAGGAAATCAGCCCCAGCATTTT. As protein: CASSLETGNQPQHF.

Here the CDR3 reads CSYNTDRVKETQYF. The CDR3 DNA is TGCAGCTATAATACGGACAGGGTAAAAGAGACCCAGTACTTC. V gene TRBV29-1 combines with J gene TRBJ2-5; 8 nucleotides line up with TRBD1. CDR1 and CDR2 from the germline V gene are SQVTM and ANQGSEA. CDR3 size: 14 residues. J was trimmed by 3 bases and V by 8 bases; bases with no gene match: 11.

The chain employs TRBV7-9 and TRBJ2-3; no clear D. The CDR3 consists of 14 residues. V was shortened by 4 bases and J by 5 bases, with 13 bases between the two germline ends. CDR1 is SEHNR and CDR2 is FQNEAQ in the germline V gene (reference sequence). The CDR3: CASSSFVTVDTQYF. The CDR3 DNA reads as TGTGCCAGCAGCTCGTTCGTCACGGTAGATACGCAGTATTTT.

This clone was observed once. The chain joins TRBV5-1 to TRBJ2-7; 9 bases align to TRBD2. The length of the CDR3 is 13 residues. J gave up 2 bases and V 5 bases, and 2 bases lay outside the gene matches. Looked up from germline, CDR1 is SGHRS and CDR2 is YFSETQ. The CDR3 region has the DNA TGCGCCAGCAGGCGGGAGGGGGCCTACGAGCAGTACTTC. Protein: CASRREGAYEQYF.

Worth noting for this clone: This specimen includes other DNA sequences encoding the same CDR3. As DNA, the CDR3 is TGTGCCAGCAGGGCGACAGAGATGAACACTGAAGCTTTCTTT. Amino acids: CASRATEMNTEAFF. The rearrangement uses TRBV6-5 and TRBJ1-1; TRBD1 is a possible D gene (5 bases). Germline loops: CDR1 MNHEY, CDR2 SVGAGI. Deletions cut 6 bases from V and 0 bases from J, with 11 bases between. CDR3 length: 14 residues.

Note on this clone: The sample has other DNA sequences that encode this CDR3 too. This chain's CDR3 is CASSPVTGPNTEAFF. The CDR3 DNA is TGTGCCAGCAGCCCAGTAACAGGGCCGAACACTGAAGCTTTCTTT. The chain recombines TRBV9 with TRBJ1-1, with D perhaps TRBD1 (6 bases). This CDR3 has 15 residues. The germline CDR1 and CDR2 sequences are SGDLS and YYNGEE. V was clipped by 4 bases and J by 1 base, with 14 bases between them.

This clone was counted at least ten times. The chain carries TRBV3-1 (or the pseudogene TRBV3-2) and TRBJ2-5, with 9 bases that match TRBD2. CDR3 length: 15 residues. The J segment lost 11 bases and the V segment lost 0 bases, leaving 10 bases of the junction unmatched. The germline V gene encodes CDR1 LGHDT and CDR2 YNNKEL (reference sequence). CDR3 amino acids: CASSQERGGRGSQYF. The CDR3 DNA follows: TGTGCCAGCAGCCAAGAACGGGGCGGGAGGGGGTCTCAGTACTTC.

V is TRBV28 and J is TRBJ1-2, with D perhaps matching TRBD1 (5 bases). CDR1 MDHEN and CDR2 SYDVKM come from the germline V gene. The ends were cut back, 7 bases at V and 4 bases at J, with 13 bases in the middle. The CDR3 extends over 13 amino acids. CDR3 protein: CASTLAGSYGYTF. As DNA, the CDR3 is TGTGCCAGCACCTTGGCAGGGTCCTATGGCTACACCTTC.

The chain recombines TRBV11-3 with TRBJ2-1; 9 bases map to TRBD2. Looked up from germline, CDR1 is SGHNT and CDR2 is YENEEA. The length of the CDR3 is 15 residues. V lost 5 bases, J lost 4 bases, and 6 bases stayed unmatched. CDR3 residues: CASSIAGENYNEQFF. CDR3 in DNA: TGTGCCAGCAGCATAGCGGGAGAGAATTACAATGAGCAGTTCTTC.

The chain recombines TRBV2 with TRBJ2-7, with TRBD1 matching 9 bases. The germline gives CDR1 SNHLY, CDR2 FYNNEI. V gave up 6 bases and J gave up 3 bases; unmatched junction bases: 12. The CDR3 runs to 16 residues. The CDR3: CASRGLAGTGNYEQYF. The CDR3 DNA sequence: TGTGCCAGCAGGGGGTTGGCCGGGACAGGGAACTACGAGCAGTACTTC.